The T cell receptor beta chain described here comes from a study of OX40 agonist ivuxolimab in advanced cancers. The CDR3 is made up of 12 amino acids. The germline V and J ends were trimmed by 3 bases and 5 bases, with 8 bases remaining between them. Germline V CDR1 and CDR2: SGHTA, FQGNSA. Assay used: immunoSEQ multiplex PCR; TCRdb lists only in-frame clones, some missing. Among about 83,000 clones listed, 65% to 85% were seen once. Regarding this clone: What it recognizes is unknown.

General study results and limits: Low clonal expansion, among the lowest seen, marked partial responders at 0.1-3.0 mg/kg. On average, a greater number of expanded clones characterised CD8+ T cells relative to CD4+.

The receptor comes from an adult with an advanced solid tumor such as melanoma, head and neck, liver or kidney cancer. The gene calls are TRBV7-2 and TRBJ2-7; D ambiguous. This specimen consisted of CD4+ or CD8+ T cells sorted from blood, obtained in a trial of the OX40 agonist ivuxolimab. The CDR3 bases are TGTGCCAGCAGCTTCGGGTTCAACGAGCAGTACTTC. Translation: CASSFGFNEQYF.